This entry lists 10 T cell receptor beta chains sequenced from one sample in a study of blood T cell repertoires in COVID-19. Sequenced by immunoSEQ multiplex PCR; TCRdb stores in-frame clones only, minus some. The sample holds 150,000 to 200,000 clones, roughly nine tenths seen once. Material: PBMCs or T cells enriched from blood (not recorded which). The receptors were sampled from a woman between 18 and 29 years old who had recovered from COVID-19.

This chain links TRBV2 with TRBJ1-5; tentative D call: TRBD1 (5 bases). The germline CDR1 and CDR2 sequences are SNHLY and FYNNEI. There are 16 residues in the CDR3. V was trimmed by 5 bases and J by 3 bases, leaving 17 bases between them. The CDR3 DNA is TGTGCCAGCAGTCCGTCCCCAGGGCCCAACAATCAGCCCCAGCATTTT. Its translation is CASSPSPGPNNQPQHF.

The rearrangement joins TRBV2 to TRBJ1-2, with a weak D call TRBD1 (5 bases). This CDR3 has 12 amino acids. V was cut by 3 bases and J by 8 bases, with 10 bases left in between. The germline gives CDR1 SNHLY, CDR2 FYNNEI. CDR3 DNA sequence: TGTGCCAGCAGTGATTGGGGGGACGGCTACACCTTC. As protein: CASSDWGDGYTF.

This chain joins TRBV7-2 and TRBJ2-3; D perhaps matches TRBD2 (6 bases). This CDR3 is built from 14 residues. Trimming removed 2 bases from V and 1 base from J, with 7 bases in between. Germline lookup yields CDR1 SGHTA and CDR2 FQGNSA. The CDR3 nucleotides are TGTGCCAGCAGCTTAACGGGGGGCACAGATACGCAGTATTTT. Protein sequence: CASSLTGGTDTQYF.

This clone has a single count. This rearrangement joins TRBV7-9 to TRBJ1-4, with D perhaps matching TRBD1 (6 bases). Trimming took off 5 bases at V and 0 bases at J, with 13 bases between the two ends. The CDR3 sequence is 16 residues long. CDR1 SEHNR and CDR2 FQNEAQ come from the germline V gene (reference sequence). CDR3 sequence: CASSRGSTATNEKLFF. Written as DNA, the CDR3 is TGTGCCAGCAGCAGGGGGTCTACTGCAACTAATGAAAAACTGTTTTTT.

This rearrangement joins TRBV18 to TRBJ1-1; 10 nucleotides agree with TRBD1. J lost 5 bases, V lost 3 bases, and 6 bases had no gene match. The CDR3 contains 15 residues. CDR1 and CDR2 (germline): KGHSH, LQKENI. The CDR3 coding sequence is TGTGCCAGCTCACCCGGACAGGGGGAGCTGACTGAAGCTTTCTTT. Translation: CASSPGQGELTEAFF.

The chain's CDR3 is CASTGGLNTGELFF. The CDR3 DNA reads as TGTGCCAGTACCGGGGGTTTAAACACCGGGGAGCTGTTTTTT. The genes are TRBV19 and TRBJ2-2, with D tentatively TRBD2 (6 bases). Germline V gene lookup returns CDR1 LNHDA and CDR2 SQIVND (reference sequence). Deletions cut 7 bases from V and 2 bases from J, with 11 bases between. The CDR3 contains 14 residues.

This rearrangement joins TRBV30 to TRBJ2-7; TRBD1 matches at 9 bases. The CDR3 loop spans 12 amino acids. CDR1 and CDR2 from the germline V gene are GTSNPN and SVGIG (reference sequence). DNA for the CDR3: TGTGCTACAACAGGGGGCTCGTCCGAGCAGTACTTC. Translating gives CATTGGSSEQYF.

The chain couples TRBV11-2 to TRBJ2-7; TRBD2 matches 8 bases. The CDR3 has 18 residues. V was pared by 0 bases and J by 4 bases, with 14 bases of the junction left unmatched. Looked up from germline, CDR1 is SGHAT and CDR2 is FQNNGV. CDR3 sequence reads: CASSLDWGGSGGRYEQYF. CDR3 DNA sequence: TGTGCCAGCAGCTTAGATTGGGGAGGGAGCGGGGGTCGATACGAGCAGTACTTC.

The chain joins TRBV4-1 to TRBJ1-1; the match to TRBD1 covers 10 bases. CDR3 length: 16 amino acids. Germline CDR1 is MGHRA and CDR2 is YSYEKL. The V and J ends lost 6 bases and 5 bases, in that order; junction bases with no gene match: 12. Here the CDR3 reads CASRQTRDRGITEAFF. The DNA for the CDR3 is TGCGCCAGCAGGCAGACCCGGGACAGGGGTATTACTGAAGCTTTCTTT.

The genes are TRBV11-2 and TRBJ2-7; TRBD1 matches at 12 bases. Germline lookup yields CDR1 SGHAT and CDR2 FQNNGV. V dropped 8 bases and J dropped 4; count of bases not matched to a gene: 3. The CDR3 consists of 13 residues. CDR3 in amino acids: CASEGQGAYEQYF. The DNA for the CDR3 is TGTGCCAGCGAGGGACAGGGGGCGTACGAGCAGTACTTC.